Reported below is one T cell receptor (beta chain). The data were taken from a study of blood T cells in healthy people across ages. The CDR3 runs 17 residues. V gave up 3 bases and J gave up 5 bases, with 21 bases separating them. A second roughly 6 to 11 cycle PCR used barcoded and J-beta primers. TCRdb re-called the 5' RACE reads through MiXCR, storing one row per CDR3 protein. The top ten hold roughly 22% of the sample, which has 710,000 or so distinct CDR3 sequences, approximately 22% seen once. The extraction recovered at least 5 micrograms of total RNA per sample. The origin of this receptor is a man between 65 and 79 years old in good health. The V call is TRBV12-3 or TRBV12-4, the J call TRBJ2-3; maybe TRBD1 (7 bases). Sequences were obtained from blood. CDR3 amino acids: CASSFTTAAGGKDTQYF. CDR3 nucleotide sequence: TGTGCCAGCAGTTTTACCACTGCAGCAGGGGGGAAAGATACGCAGTATTTT.